This paragraph covers one TCR beta chain sequence. The target of this receptor is not known. No base-level quality is on record; no much larger clone is a single base apart. Participants in the prospective study were enrolled through a virtual design, were aged 18 to 89 years, and lived in some 24 United States geographic areas. To assign participants to cohorts, the prospective study relied on clinical history that participants themselves reported in a screening survey and a study questionnaire. For ImmuneRACE Cohort 3, a participant was defined as recovered based on two consecutive negative NP/OP PCR tests, clearance by a healthcare professional, or resolution of symptoms. Each participant in the prospective study had whole blood, serum and a nasopharyngeal or oropharyngeal swab collected by mobile phlebotomists. Additional blood draws and questionnaires over an approximately two-month period could optionally be provided by prospective study participants. Before DNA extraction, blood samples from the prospective study were shipped at room temperature or frozen.

The CDR3 runs 15 amino acids, cysteine and phenylalanine included. This entry keeps only the CDR3 DNA: 45 bases, framed from base 1. For this chain, trimming is 3 bases at the V end and 5 bases at the J end, and the number of junction bases without a gene match is 10. CDR1 and CDR2, looked up from the germline V gene, are SQVTM and ANQGSEA. The source of the sample is a study of blood T cell repertoires in COVID-19 (dated by TCRdb to 2020 to 2021). Background for the entire study: Samples from collaborators originated in the United States, Italy and Spain and spanned both the acute and convalescent phases of COVID-19. Samples came from the ongoing ImmuneRACE study (first 160 participants) plus 1,254 subjects from 6 global collaborators. The material from the prospective study consisted of cDNA or gDNA derived from T cells, B-cell-depleted T cells, or PBMCs. Subjects who had been exposed to COVID-19, were actively infected with it, or had recovered from it provided the deeply sampled blood TCRbeta repertoires that made up the dataset. A freely available public database, intended as a resource for researchers studying the immune response to SARS-CoV-2, is where the repertoires were released. HLA class I and class II types, where available, came from metadata supplied by the sample provider rather than from assay-based typing. Sample metadata almost always included a de-identified subject ID, COVID-19 status, age in years and sex. Results the study describes overall, beyond this receptor: The quantity of clinical and demographic metadata differed by source and by participant and was supplied without curation.

The immunoSEQ Assay, a bias-controlled multiplex PCR, was used to amplify TCRbeta CDR3 regions from genomic DNA. The authors processed their data as follows. The number of nucleated cells in each sample was estimated by amplification of reference gene primers within the assay. To quantify the absolute abundance of each unique TCRbeta CDR3 rearrangement, sequence reads were collapsed and filtered. For each sample, productive Simpson clonality was calculated as the square root of Simpson's diversity index over productive rearrangements. TCRdb re-hosts the immuneACCESS table, in-frame sequences only. Its copies lack some clones; in the studies checked, an unresolved V gene accounts for under half of them, and the cause for the rest is not known. The V and J calls and clone size were taken over from that table, and D and trimming were inferred from the DNA. The sample table shows under 350,000 clones, and 90% are seen once. The ten largest make up roughly 2.5% of the sample.

The sample comprised PBMCs or T cells enriched from blood (not recorded which). The sequence is built from TRBV29-1 and TRBJ2-5; 9 junctional bases match TRBD1. This sequence originates from a man between 60 and 75 years old who had recovered from COVID-19. The CDR3 protein: CSVELTGGVWETQYF. At the DNA level, the sequence is TGCAGCGTTGAGCTAACAGGGGGCGTATGGGAGACCCAGTACTTC.